This T cell receptor (beta chain) stems from a study of blood T cell repertoires in COVID-19. From germline, CDR1 is SGDLS and CDR2 YYNGEE. V was trimmed by 6 bases and J by 9 bases, leaving 25 bases between them. The CDR3 runs 16 residues. TCRdb's table, derived via immunoSEQ multiplex PCR, lists solely in-frame clones and lacks some. This repertoire shows 250,000 to 300,000 clones, about 90% found once; its top ten account for approximately 12%. The sample consisted of peripheral blood. This receptor was obtained from a woman aged 25 to 39 with COVID-19, enrolled during active disease. The chain recombines TRBV9 with TRBJ1-5; tentative D call: TRBD1 (6 bases). This chain's CDR3 is CASIPPPQGPRRPQHF. CDR3 DNA: TGTGCCAGCATCCCCCCCCCGCAGGGGCCTAGGAGGCCCCAGCATTTT.